One T cell receptor beta chain is described in this entry. V shed 4 bases and J shed 11 bases, with 11 bases lying between them. The CDR3 consists of 11 residues. Per germline, CDR1 MDHEN and CDR2 SYDVKM. Per the study methods: Cell counts per sample came from amplifying reference gene primers. TCRdb keeps only in-frame clones here, not all; method: immunoSEQ multiplex PCR. Clone size and V and J calls were adopted from that table, with D and trimming inferred from the DNA. The table has approximately 190,000 clones, roughly 81% seen once. These data originate in a study of blood T cell repertoires in COVID-19. In the study overall: Some COVID-19 samples were acute and others convalescent; all came from the United States, Italy and Spain. From T cells, B-cell-depleted T cells, or PBMCs came the material, which was cDNA or gDNA.

Sequencing was performed on peripheral blood. This receptor was obtained from a woman aged 65 to 85 with active or convalescent COVID-19. The rearrangement links TRBV28 to TRBJ1-1; D unclear. CDR3: CASSSGVVAFF. The CDR3, as DNA: TGTGCCAGCAGTTCCGGGGTCGTGGCTTTCTTT.